The clone carrying this T cell receptor beta chain occurred many times. Its specificity is unknown. A junction end diverges from the germline sequence, so it may reflect a read error. Unique molecular identifiers were attached to individual cDNA molecules during library preparation. MiXCR was run by TCRdb on the RACE reads, yielding one entry per CDR3 protein. Of 95,000 to 130,000 distinct CDR3 sequences in the sample, roughly 12% were seen once. This CDR3 has 15 amino acids. The germline gives CDR1 LGHNA, CDR2 YSLEER. This sample is part of a study of human T cells and chemical hapten exposure. At the level of the study: It was small differences in pooled library volume that mainly caused per-sample TCR yields to vary.

Specified time point: patch test 1, 2 weeks after DPC sensitization. The treatment was: therapeutic diphenylcyclopropenone sensitization with weekly scalp DPC. General study results and limits: Controls had significantly fewer large CDR3 similarity clusters than were formed by expanded TCRs.

The chain uses TRBV4-3 and TRBJ2-5; D is ambiguous. The sequencing here drew on whole blood, taken in connection with sensitization to the hapten diphenylcyclopropenone (DPC). The sequence was obtained from a woman between 50 and 59 years old with alopecia areata. Some clones in this sample may be carry-over from other donors' samples. The CDR3 reads CASSQDRYSQETQYF. The CDR3 nucleotides read TGCGCCAGCAGTCAAGATAGATACAGCCAAGAGACCCAGTACTTC.